Each of the 8 T cell receptor beta chains below was sequenced from the same sample in a study of molecular identifiers for immune sequencing clone quantification. One entry per CDR3 protein results from TCRdb running MiXCR on the PCR reads. The table has hundreds of thousands of distinct CDR3 sequences, over 25% seen once. The sequenced sample consisted of naive CD8+ T cells from blood, with Jurkat cell RNA spiked in. Subset specified: FACS-sorted CD8+CD4-CCR7+CD45RA+ naive T cells. These TCRs come from a human donor in good health. Some libraries in this study had Jurkat cell RNA spiked in.

This clonotype showed up many times. This chain links TRBV6-1 with TRBJ1-5, with D unresolved. The CDR3 has 13 residues. Per the germline V gene, CDR1 is MNHNS and CDR2 is SASEGT. The CDR3 reads CAAIGSLREPQHF. CDR3 bases: TGTGCAGCAATCGGCTCGTTACGGGAGCCCCAGCATTTT.

The chain carries TRBV4-1 and TRBJ2-2, with TRBD2 matching 12 bases. V dropped 3 bases and J dropped 6; count of bases not matched to a gene: 11. The CDR3 extends over 18 amino acids. Germline loops: CDR1 MGHRA, CDR2 YSYEKL. CDR3 nucleotide sequence: TGCGCCAGCAGCCACCTAGCTAGCGGGGGGGCCCGCCCCGGGGAGCTGTTTTTT. Protein product: CASSHLASGGARPGELFF.

In its sample, this clonotype was seen once. This may come from a read error, since a much larger clone is one base off. V gene TRBV25-1 combines with J gene TRBJ2-7; D perhaps matches TRBD1 (6 bases). Germline values: CDR1 MGHDK, CDR2 SYGVNS. The CDR3 spans 14 residues. CDR3 region: CASGEWHRAHEQYF. The CDR3 nucleotides are TGTGCCAGCGGTGAATGGCACAGGGCTCACGAGCAGTACTTC.

A word on this clonotype: This sequence may be a read error, since a much larger clone differs from it by one base. The chain is built from TRBV7-9 and TRBJ2-5, with TRBD1 matching 10 bases. The germline V gene has CDR1 SEHNR and CDR2 FQNEAQ (reference sequence). This CDR3 spans 16 amino acids. Trimming cost V 3 bases and J 7 bases; bases outside gene matches: 11. As DNA, the CDR3 is TGTGCCAGCAGCTTCCCGGGACAGGGGTCCCCAGGGACCCAGTACTTC. Protein product: CASSFPGQGSPGTQYF.

The table lists this clonotype with many counts. V is TRBV19 and J is TRBJ1-2; 8 bases map to TRBD1. This CDR3 region has 14 residues. The V and J ends lost 3 bases and 4 bases, in that order; junction bases with no gene match: 4. Germline assignment: CDR1 LNHDA and CDR2 SQIVND (reference sequence). The CDR3 DNA reads TGTGCCAGTAGTATCGGGACAGGCTTCTATGGCTACACCTTC. Amino acids: CASSIGTGFYGYTF.

In its sample, this clonotype was seen many times. The gene calls are TRBV6-2 or TRBV6-3 and TRBJ2-4, with D perhaps given as TRBD1 or TRBD2 (5 bases each). CDR3 size: 15 residues. V was clipped by 5 bases and J by 1 base, with 12 bases between them. From germline, CDR1 is MNHEY and CDR2 SVGEGT. The chain's CDR3 is CASSKWDGAKNIQYF. The DNA of the CDR3 is TGTGCCAGCAGTAAATGGGACGGTGCCAAAAACATTCAGTACTTC.

The V gene is TRBV27, the J gene TRBJ2-7, with D possibly called TRBD1 or TRBD2 (6 bases each). V gave up 7 bases and J gave up 9 bases, with 22 bases separating them. CDR1 is MNHEY and CDR2 is SMNVEV in the germline V gene (reference sequence). CDR3 length: 14 residues. The chain's CDR3 is CASTPRGAVFRQYF. CDR3 DNA sequence: TGTGCCAGCACGCCTAGGGGGGCAGTTTTTCGGCAGTACTTC.

This clonotype has a count of ten or more. The chain recombines TRBV1 with TRBJ1-1; TRBD1 is taken as the D call from the table, unchecked against the DNA. TRBV1 is described as a pseudogene. CDR3 length equals 15 residues. The CDR3 here is CTSSQVPWACTEAFF. In DNA form, the CDR3 reads TGCACCAGCAGCCAAGTTCCCTGGGCGTGTACTGAAGCTTTCTTT.